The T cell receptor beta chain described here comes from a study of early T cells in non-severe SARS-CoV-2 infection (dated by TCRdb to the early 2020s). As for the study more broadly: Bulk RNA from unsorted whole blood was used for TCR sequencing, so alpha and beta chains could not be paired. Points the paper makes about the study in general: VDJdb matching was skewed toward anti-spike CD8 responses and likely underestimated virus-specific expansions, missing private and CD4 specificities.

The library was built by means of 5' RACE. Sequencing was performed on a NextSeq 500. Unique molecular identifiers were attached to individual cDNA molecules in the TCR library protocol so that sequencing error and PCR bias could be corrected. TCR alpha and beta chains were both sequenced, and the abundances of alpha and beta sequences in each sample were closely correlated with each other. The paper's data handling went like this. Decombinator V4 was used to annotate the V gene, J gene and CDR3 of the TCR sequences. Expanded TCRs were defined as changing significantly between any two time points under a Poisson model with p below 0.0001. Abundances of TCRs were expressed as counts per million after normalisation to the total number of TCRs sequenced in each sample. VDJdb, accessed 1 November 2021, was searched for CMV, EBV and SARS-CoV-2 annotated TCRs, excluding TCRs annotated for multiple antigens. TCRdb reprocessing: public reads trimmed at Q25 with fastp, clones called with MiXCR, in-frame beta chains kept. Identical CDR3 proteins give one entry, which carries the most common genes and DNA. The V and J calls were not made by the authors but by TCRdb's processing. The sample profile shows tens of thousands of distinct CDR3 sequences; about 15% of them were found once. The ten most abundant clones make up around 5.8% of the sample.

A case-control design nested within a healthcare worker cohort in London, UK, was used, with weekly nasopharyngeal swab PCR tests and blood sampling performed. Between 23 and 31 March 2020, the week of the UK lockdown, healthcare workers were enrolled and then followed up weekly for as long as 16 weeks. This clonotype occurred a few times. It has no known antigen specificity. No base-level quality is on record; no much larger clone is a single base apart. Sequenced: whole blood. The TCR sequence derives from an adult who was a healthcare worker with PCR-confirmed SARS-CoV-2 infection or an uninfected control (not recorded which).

The DNA is TGTGCCAGCAGTTCCCGGACGATTTCACCCCTCCACTTT. Its amino acids are CASSSRTISPLHF. The chain is made from TRBV12-3 or TRBV12-4 and TRBJ1-6; the D gene identity is not certain. The CDR3 runs 13 amino acids, cysteine and phenylalanine included. The retained sequence is limited to the CDR3, 39 bases, with the frame set at the first base. V is shortened by 4 bases, J by 9 bases, and the region joining them spans 10 bases.